Following are 14 T cell receptor beta chains from one sample sequenced in a study of OX40 agonist ivuxolimab in advanced cancers. Sequenced by immunoSEQ multiplex PCR; TCRdb stores in-frame clones only, minus some. Of 8,500 to 11,000 clones detected, 70% to 80% appear once; the ten largest clones hold approximately 31%. Sample: CD4+ or CD8+ T cells sorted from blood, taken in a trial of the OX40 agonist ivuxolimab. The receptors come from an adult with an advanced solid tumor such as melanoma, head and neck, liver or kidney cancer.

About this clone: One end of the junction is discordant with germline, which a read error may explain. This chain connects TRBV7-7 to TRBJ2-1, with D unclear. This CDR3 comprises 15 residues. Germline values: CDR1 SSHAT, CDR2 FNYEAQ (reference sequence). The CDR3 here is CASSLGGAPTNEQFF. CDR3 coding DNA: TGTGCTAGCAGCTTGGGCGGAGCACCTACCAATGAGCAGTTCTTC.

V is TRBV7-2 and J is TRBJ2-1; 8 nucleotides match TRBD2. The trim removed 5 bases at V and 2 bases at J, leaving 5 bases unmatched. Germline-derived CDR1 and CDR2 are SGHTA and FQGNSA. The CDR3 length is 15 residues. DNA of the CDR3: TGTGCCAGCAGCGAGAATAGCGGGACCTACAATGAGCAGTTCTTC. Translation: CASSENSGTYNEQFF.

V and J are TRBV19 and TRBJ2-7, with 9 bases aligning to TRBD2. This CDR3 contains 14 residues. Germline V lookup: CDR1 LNHDA, CDR2 SQIVND (reference sequence). Trimming cost V 3 bases and J 2 bases; bases outside gene matches: 2. CDR3 protein: CASSILAGTYEQYF. The CDR3 DNA reads as TGTGCCAGTAGTATTCTAGCGGGAACCTACGAGCAGTACTTC.

J is TRBJ2-2 and V is TRBV5-4; 7 bases are shared with TRBD1. CDR3 length: 13 residues. Germline V CDR1 and CDR2: SGHNT, YYREEE (reference sequence). V was clipped by 5 bases and J by 7 bases; unmatched bases: 5. The CDR3 DNA reads TGTGCCAGCAGGGTCCAGGGGGTCGGGGAGCTGTTTTTT. Translated: CASRVQGVGELFF.

The chain uses TRBV7-9 and TRBJ1-1; D not resolved. CDR3 length: 14 residues. The V and J ends lost 1 base and 1 base respectively, with 7 bases between them. Germline V gene lookup returns CDR1 SEHNR and CDR2 FQNEAQ (reference sequence). In DNA form, the CDR3 reads TGTGCCAGCAGCTTAGTAGGTCCGAACACTGAAGCTTTCTTT. It specifies CASSLVGPNTEAFF.

The J gene is TRBJ2-3, the V gene TRBV7-9, with TRBD2 matching 10 bases. There are 18 residues in the CDR3. Germline lookup yields CDR1 SEHNR and CDR2 FQNEAQ (reference sequence). Trimming removed 4 bases from V and 2 bases from J; junction bases left unmatched: 12. The DNA of the CDR3 is TGTGCCAGCAGCTCGACCCAGCTAGCGGGAGTTCCCACAGATACGCAGTATTTT. This sequence encodes CASSSTQLAGVPTDTQYF.

This sequence joins TRBV2 and TRBJ2-7, with a weak D call TRBD2 (6 bases). CDR1 is SNHLY, CDR2 FYNNEI, per germline. The CDR3 has 13 residues. V lost 8 bases and J lost 3, with 14 bases in between. The CDR3 nucleotides are TGTGCCAGCGAGTCTAGCGCTGACTACGAGCAGTACTTC. Encoded protein: CASESSADYEQYF.

This chain connects TRBV4-2 to TRBJ2-2, with TRBD2 matching over 10 bases. V shed 2 bases and J 3 bases; nucleotides not matched to a gene: 0. Germline V gene data show CDR1 as LGHNA and CDR2 as YNFKEQ. The CDR3 has 15 amino acids. The CDR3 here is CASSQLAGDTGELFF. The CDR3 DNA reads as TGTGCCAGCAGCCAACTAGCGGGAGACACCGGGGAGCTGTTTTTT.

This sequence joins TRBV28 and TRBJ2-3; D assignment may be TRBD1 or TRBD2 (5 bases each). Trimming shortened V by 7 bases and J by 1 base, and 15 bases separated the two germline ends. Germline V lookup: CDR1 MDHEN, CDR2 SYDVKM. This CDR3 is 15 amino acids long. In nucleotides, the CDR3 is TGTGCCAGCATCACGTCGGGACGAGGCACAGATACGCAGTATTTT. This gives the protein CASITSGRGTDTQYF.

J is TRBJ2-1 and V is TRBV10-1; TRBD1 or TRBD2 may be the D gene (5 bases each). This CDR3 comprises 13 residues. The ends were cut back, 4 bases at V and 6 bases at J, with 10 bases in the middle. Germline V gives CDR1 WNHNN, CDR2 SYGVQD (reference sequence). CDR3: CASSAGRFNEQFF. Here the CDR3 DNA reads TGCGCCAGCAGTGCGGGACGCTTCAATGAGCAGTTCTTC.

The V gene is TRBV5-1, the J gene TRBJ2-6; the D call may be TRBD1 or TRBD2 (5 bases each). The CDR3 runs 18 residues. Germline CDR1 reads SGHRS; CDR2 reads YFSETQ. Trimming took 0 bases from V and 1 from J, leaving 14 bases between them. CDR3 in amino acids: CASSLGGTEPSGANVLTF. DNA for the CDR3: TGCGCCAGCAGCTTGGGGGGGACCGAACCATCTGGGGCCAACGTCCTGACTTTC.

This clone was seen only a few times. The rearrangement uses TRBV9 and TRBJ2-3; D is possibly TRBD2 (6 bases). V was pared by 0 bases and J by 0 bases, with 11 bases between. The germline V gene has CDR1 SGDLS and CDR2 YYNGEE. The CDR3 runs 16 residues. The CDR3 protein is CASSVEAGMSTDTQYF. As DNA, the CDR3 is TGTGCCAGCAGCGTAGAGGCGGGAATGAGCACAGATACGCAGTATTTT.

The rearrangement uses TRBV4-1 and TRBJ2-2; D is unresolved. Trimming cost V 0 bases and J 1 base, with 9 bases left between them. Germline CDR1 MGHRA, CDR2 YSYEKL. The CDR3 has 16 residues. CDR3: CASSQEGSWNTGELFF. The CDR3 DNA reads as TGCGCCAGCAGCCAAGAAGGTAGCTGGAACACCGGGGAGCTGTTTTTT.

The chain combines TRBV7-8 with TRBJ2-2; D possibly uses TRBD1 or TRBD2 (6 bases each). CDR1 is SGHVS and CDR2 is FQNEAQ in the germline V gene. Trimming removed 0 bases at V and 3 bases at J, with 14 bases between. This CDR3 spans 17 amino acids. The CDR3 spells CASSLAGGREDTGELFF. The CDR3 region has the DNA TGTGCCAGCAGCTTAGCGGGGGGCAGGGAGGACACCGGGGAGCTGTTTTTT.